This TCR beta chain was captured by sequencing in a study of T cell responses to AZD1222 COVID-19 vaccine. Between the trimmed V and J ends, which lost 6 bases and 1 base, there was a span of 12 bases. The germline CDR1 and CDR2 sequences are MNHEY and SVGEGT. This CDR3 region has 14 residues. TCRdb's copy holds only in-frame clones and misses some; the assay was immunoSEQ multiplex PCR. The repertoire has 59,000 or so clones, around 84% of them found once; the top ten carry roughly 10%. This rearrangement joins TRBV6-2 or TRBV6-3 to TRBJ1-1; perhaps TRBD1 as D (5 bases). The sequences come from peripheral blood, collected on day 0 of AZD1222 vaccination. The TCR comes from an adult in good health. The CDR3 DNA follows: TGTGCCAGCAGCCGCAGACAGAGGAACACTGAAGCTTTCTTT. As protein: CASSRRQRNTEAFF.